This TCR beta chain was found in a study of blood T cells in healthy people across ages. Healthy Caucasian individuals from Russia aged about 6 to 100 were enrolled as donors. This clonotype was seen many times. Next came a second PCR, run for about 7 to 12 cycles, which used a sample-barcoded 5' primer along with a J-beta primer mix. One entry per CDR3 protein results from TCRdb running MiXCR on the 5' RACE reads. The table includes about 690,000 distinct CDR3 sequences, roughly two fifths detected once. The CDR3 is 16 residues long. In germline, CDR1 is DFQATT, CDR2 SNEGSKA (reference sequence). Trimming at V came to 3 bases and at J to 0 bases, leaving 9 bases not matched to a gene.

The receptor's source is a man of 80 years or more in good health. The sample taken for sequencing was blood. This chain links TRBV20-1 with TRBJ2-3, with TRBD2 matching over 7 bases. The DNA for the CDR3 is TGCAGTGCTAGCCCCTTTACTAGCGCCAGCACAGATACGCAGTATTTT. Translated, it gives CSASPFTSASTDTQYF.